This section outlines one T cell receptor beta chain sequence together with its context. The antigen this receptor binds is unknown. The junction and the germline gene differ at one end; a read error may be behind it. This record belongs to a study of neurological immune-mediated disorders (dated by TCRdb to 2018 to 2020). The study in broad terms: Peripheral blood TCR-beta repertoires from HTLV-I-associated myelopathy (HAM/TSP) patients, multiple sclerosis patients and healthy controls were compared by UMI-based sequencing. The 95 to 120 TCR-beta libraries included longitudinal samples, technical triplicates and paired sorted CD4+ and CD8+ T-cell subsets alongside PBMC samples. Of the roughly 70 subjects in the cohort, about 15 were HAM/TSP patients, some 34 were multiple sclerosis patients, and some 20 were healthy controls.

To synthesize cDNA, template-switch 5'RACE was performed with a primer carrying a 10-nucleotide random unique molecular identifier so that each TCR transcript was tagged. Each sequencing run produced over 160 million TCR-beta sequences covering 15-18 subjects. Total RNA was extracted with the RNeasy kit. TCR-beta VDJ regions were amplified with primers for the TCR constant region and the 5'RACE anchor, using the KAPA Real-time Library Amplification kit. Sample indexes and Illumina adaptors were added in a first PCR, after which library yield was increased in a second PCR. After Ampure bead purification, the TCR product of roughly 650 bp was size-selected on a 2% E-gel SizeSelection system. Before pooling, library quality was checked on a Bioanalyzer, concentration was measured with Qubit, and libraries were quantified with the Kapa Library Quantification kit. An Illumina HiSeq 2500 was used to sequence the libraries paired-end at 2 x 150 bp. To increase sequence diversity, about 25-30% phiX was spiked into each library pool. The paper's processing steps were these. Quality-filtered reads were processed with the UMI-based MiGEC pipeline, which removed over 80% of raw TCR sequences during error correction. IMGT germline references were used for alignment of VDJ genes, and clonotypes were defined by a unique CDR3 amino acid sequence together with V-J genes. Clonal expansion, Shannon diversity, and CDR3 relatedness (CalcPairwiseDistances, ClusterSamples) were evaluated with VDJtools, and phylogenetic trees were built with CLCbio workbench. Clones with at least 8 unique UMIs were defined as expanded, with this threshold being based on coefficient-of-variation modelling across technical triplicates. TCRdb reanalyzed the raw reads on its own, using fastp at Q25 for trimming and MiXCR for clone calling, and kept in-frame beta chains. When rows share a CDR3 protein, they turn into one entry using the most common DNA and genes. TCRdb assigned the V and J calls; the authors' analysis was not used. In this sample the table shows some 16,000 distinct CDR3 sequences, 7% to 9.5% of which occur a single time. Jointly, the top ten make up more than 35% of the sample.

CDR1 and CDR2 were assigned from the germline V gene as SGHRS and YFSETQ. Measured from the cysteine to the phenylalanine, the CDR3 is 13 residues long. Only the CDR3 DNA stays, 39 bases, in frame from base 1. The healthy controls were volunteers from a blood bank in Maryland, USA. Sorted-subset TCR libraries were prepared from under 1.1 million sorted CD4+ or CD8+ T cells. Peripheral blood was subjected to Ficoll-Hypaque density gradient centrifugation to isolate PBMCs, which were then cryopreserved in liquid nitrogen. The study also sequenced paired sorted CD4+ and CD8+ subsets from healthy controls, HAM/TSP patients and MS patients. What the work shows at the level of the full study, not this receptor alone: The highest TCR clonal expansion was observed in HAM/TSP patients, whereas the lowest was observed in MS patients, even when compared with healthy controls. Expanded clones from different subjects shared no identical CDR3 amino acid sequences, which suggests that TCR-beta repertoires were private in all groups.

This clonotype was obtained from a man aged 45-65 years in good health. The sample comprised CD8+ T cells from blood. The chain employs TRBV5-1 and TRBJ1-1, with the D gene uncertain. Here is the DNA: TGCGCCAGCAGTTTGGTCGGGCGCCCTGAAGCTTTCTTT. The encoded protein is CASSLVGRPEAFF. The full variable domain, with segments outside the CDR3 supplied by the reference TRBV5-1 and TRBJ1-1 proteins, appears as KAGVTQTPRYLIKTRGQQVTLSCSPISGHRSVSWYQQTPGQGLQFLFEYFSETQRNKGNFPGRFSGRQFSNSRSEMNVSTLELGDSALYLCASSLVGRPEAFFGQGTRLTVV.